Listed here are 12 T cell receptor beta chains from one sample, sequenced in a study of response to subunit inactivated influenza vaccine. From the RT-PCR reads, TCRdb called clonotypes with MiXCR, one entry per CDR3 protein. Of roughly 620,000 distinct CDR3 sequences listed, 11% were seen once; the top ten hold 9.5% to 12%. The sample was also reused in another study, on T cells expressing NK-cell markers. That publication notes: With UMIs, 5'RACE template switching was used to make TCR beta cDNA.

The source material was PBMCs from blood, sampled on the day of vaccination. Receptor source: a man aged 50 or older who received an inactivated influenza vaccine.

This clonotype occurred many times. The chain joins TRBV11-2 to TRBJ2-1; D is unclear. V was clipped by 5 bases and J by 4 bases, with 6 bases between them. Germline V gene sequence: CDR1 SGHAT, CDR2 FQNNGV. The CDR3 runs 12 residues. The CDR3 nucleotides are TGTGCCAGCAGCGGGCTTTACAATGAGCAGTTCTTC. This codes for CASSGLYNEQFF.

J is TRBJ1-5 and V is TRBV28; 9 nucleotides align to TRBD1. CDR1 is MDHEN, CDR2 SYDVKM, per germline. V was pared by 6 bases and J by 7 bases, with 7 bases of the junction left unmatched. The CDR3 sequence is 14 residues long. In DNA, the CDR3 is TGTGCCAGCAGCTCCGGGACAGGGTGGCAGCCCCAGCATTTT. Translated, it gives CASSSGTGWQPQHF.

J is TRBJ2-5 and V is TRBV6-1; the D gene is possibly TRBD1 (5 bases). There are 14 residues in the CDR3. The germline gives CDR1 MNHNS, CDR2 SASEGT. V lost 6 bases and J 4 bases, leaving 15 bases between the germline ends. The chain's CDR3 is CASSPGDSRETQYF. CDR3 DNA: TGTGCCAGCAGCCCCGGAGACAGTCGAGAGACCCAGTACTTC.

This clonotype was detected many times. The chain has TRBV5-1 and TRBJ2-3; 10 bases agree with TRBD2. The CDR3 is 15 amino acids. V gave up 0 bases and J gave up 6 bases; unmatched junction bases: 4. Germline V lookup: CDR1 SGHRS, CDR2 YFSETQ. The CDR3 region is CASSLAVAGGDTQYF. The DNA of the CDR3 is TGCGCCAGCAGCTTGGCGGTAGCGGGGGGTGATACGCAGTATTTT.

The rearrangement joins TRBV3-1 to TRBJ1-1; D is unclear. Looked up from germline, CDR1 is LGHDT and CDR2 is YNNKEL (reference sequence). The CDR3 covers 13 residues. Trimming cost V 1 base and J 11 bases, with 14 bases left between them. CDR3 sequence: CASSQGSGIQAFF. The CDR3 region has the DNA TGTGCCAGCAGCCAAGGCTCCGGGATTCAGGCTTTCTTT.

V is TRBV4-1 and J is TRBJ2-7; D possibly uses TRBD1 or TRBD2 (7 bases each). With 0 bases removed from V and 3 bases from J, the gap between germline ends came to 12 bases. This CDR3 has 15 residues. The germline V gene encodes CDR1 MGHRA and CDR2 YSYEKL. The CDR3 loop reads CASSQEGRGGYEQYF. The CDR3 DNA follows: TGCGCCAGCAGCCAAGAAGGCAGGGGGGGCTACGAGCAGTACTTC.

V is TRBV6-1 and J is TRBJ2-3; tentative D call: TRBD2 (5 bases). This CDR3 is built from 16 residues. Trimming pared 6 bases from V and 4 bases from J, leaving 20 bases between. In germline, CDR1 is MNHNS, CDR2 SASEGT. Here the CDR3 DNA reads TGTGCCAGCAGCCGCGGGTCCTCCTTTCTCGCAGATACGCAGTATTTT. Amino acids: CASSRGSSFLADTQYF.

This clonotype has a count of ten or more. The chain has TRBV7-9 and TRBJ2-1, with 7 bases lining up with TRBD2. Germline-derived CDR1 and CDR2 are SEHNR and FQNEAQ (reference sequence). The CDR3 runs 12 residues. V trimming: 8 bases; J trimming: 4 bases; junction bases outside the gene matches: 2. The CDR3: CASGRAYNEQFF. The CDR3 DNA is TGTGCCAGCGGGAGGGCATACAATGAGCAGTTCTTC.

The chain combines TRBV20-1 with TRBJ1-4; D perhaps matches TRBD1 (5 bases). Germline CDR1 reads DFQATT; CDR2 reads SNEGSKA (reference sequence). V was pared by 1 base and J by 6 bases, with 12 bases between. The CDR3 is 14 residues long. CDR3 residues: CSARGGLGDEKLFF. Written as DNA, the CDR3 is TGCAGTGCTAGAGGAGGGTTAGGGGATGAAAAACTGTTTTTT.

This clonotype was observed many times. The CDR3 loop is CASSSGFGSYNEQFF. The CDR3 nucleotides are TGTGCCAGCAGCTCAGGGTTTGGTTCGTACAATGAGCAGTTCTTC. The J gene is TRBJ2-1, the V gene TRBV7-6; possibly TRBD1 for D (5 bases). CDR1 SGHVS and CDR2 FNYEAQ come from the germline V gene. V was shortened by 4 bases and J by 4 bases, with 14 bases between the two germline ends. This CDR3 region has 15 residues.

The rearrangement uses TRBV12-3 or TRBV12-4 and TRBJ2-7; 12 bases match TRBD2. With 0 bases clipped from V and 0 bases from J, the junction kept 9 bases outside the gene matches. The CDR3 is made up of 19 amino acids. The CDR3 spells CASSLARLAGVPSSYEQYF. Written as DNA, the CDR3 is TGTGCCAGCAGTTTAGCCCGACTAGCGGGAGTCCCGAGCTCCTACGAGCAGTACTTC.

The chain carries TRBV19 and TRBJ1-1; TRBD1 matches 7 bases. The CDR3 loop spans 12 amino acids. Germline-derived CDR1 and CDR2 are LNHDA and SQIVND (reference sequence). V lost 9 bases and J lost 5; bases outside the gene matches: 6. CDR3 in DNA: TGTGCCAGCCGACAGGGAAAGACTGAAGCTTTCTTT. Protein: CASRQGKTEAFF.